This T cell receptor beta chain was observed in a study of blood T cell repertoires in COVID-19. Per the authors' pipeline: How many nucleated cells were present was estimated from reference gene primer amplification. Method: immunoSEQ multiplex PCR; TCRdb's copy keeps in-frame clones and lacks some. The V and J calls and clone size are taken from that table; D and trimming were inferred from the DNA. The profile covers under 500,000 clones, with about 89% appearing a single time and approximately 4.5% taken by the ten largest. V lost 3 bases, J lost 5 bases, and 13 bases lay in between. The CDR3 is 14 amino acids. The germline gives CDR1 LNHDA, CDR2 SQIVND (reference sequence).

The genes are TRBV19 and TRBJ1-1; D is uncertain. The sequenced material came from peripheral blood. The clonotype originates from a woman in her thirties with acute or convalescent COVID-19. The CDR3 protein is CASSIRSGDTEAFF. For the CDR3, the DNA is TGTGCCAGTAGTATTCGTTCCGGGGATACTGAAGCTTTCTTT.